Each of the 27 T cell receptor beta chains below was sequenced from the same sample in a study of Tregs in tolerant kidney transplant recipients. Here immunoSEQ multiplex PCR was the method, and the copy in TCRdb shows in-frame clones only, minus some. Here the sample spans 200,000 to 300,000 clones, about 80% being singletons. Material: CD4+ T cells from blood. The origin of the receptors is a human donor in good health.

The chain recombines TRBV10-3 with TRBJ2-7; 7 positions match TRBD1. Germline V CDR1 and CDR2: ENHRY, SYGVKD. V trimming: 11 bases; J trimming: 7 bases; junction bases outside the gene matches: 20. The CDR3 loop spans 15 amino acids. CDR3 in DNA: TGTGCCGCCACCGACCCGGACAGGACCCGTCGGGAGCAGTACTTC. Translated: CAATDPDRTRREQYF.

The chain couples TRBV6-5 to TRBJ1-1; no firm D call. V lost 2 bases and J 5 bases, leaving 12 bases between the germline ends. Germline V gene data show CDR1 as MNHEY and CDR2 as SVGAGI. The CDR3 loop spans 14 amino acids. The CDR3 is CASSYRGRETEAFF. CDR3 coding DNA: TGTGCCAGCAGTTACCGAGGGAGGGAGACTGAAGCTTTCTTT.

CDR3 nucleotides: TGTGCCAGCAGCTTAGGGGACAGAAGCTCCTACAATGAGCAGTTCTTC. Its translation is CASSLGDRSSYNEQFF. The chain links TRBV7-9 to TRBJ2-1; 7 nucleotides align to TRBD1. CDR3 length equals 16 residues. Trimming at V came to 1 base and at J to 0 bases, leaving 3 bases not matched to a gene. Germline CDR1 is SEHNR and CDR2 is FQNEAQ (reference sequence).

The CDR3: CASWSGSNTGELFF. CDR3 coding DNA: TGTGCCAGCTGGAGCGGTTCGAACACCGGGGAGCTGTTTTTT. The chain has TRBV2 and TRBJ2-2; D perhaps matches TRBD2 (5 bases). Trimming removed 8 bases at V and 0 bases at J, with 10 bases between. CDR3 length: 14 residues. Looked up from germline, CDR1 is SNHLY and CDR2 is FYNNEI.

J is TRBJ1-2 and V is TRBV27, with 9 bases fitting TRBD1. Germline V gene sequence: CDR1 MNHEY, CDR2 SMNVEV (reference sequence). V lost 6 bases, J lost 5 bases, and 10 bases stayed unmatched. CDR3 size: 15 residues. The CDR3 DNA sequence: TGTGCCAGCAGGGGAGGGACAGGGCTCTTGTATGGCTACACCTTC. It is translated as CASRGGTGLLYGYTF.

J is TRBJ2-3 and V is TRBV9; D unclear. CDR1 and CDR2 from the germline V gene are SGDLS and YYNGEE. The CDR3 is 15 amino acids. Trimming cost V 2 bases and J 1 base, with 11 bases left between them. The CDR3 loop reads CASSVYVSGTDTQYF. CDR3 nucleotide sequence: TGTGCCAGCAGCGTTTATGTATCTGGCACAGATACGCAGTATTTT.

The chain joins TRBV11-2 to TRBJ1-1; D is undetermined. Germline CDR1 reads SGHAT; CDR2 reads FQNNGV. V lost 4 bases and J 10 bases, leaving 19 bases between the germline ends. The CDR3 runs 14 residues. The CDR3 loop is CASSSDRGGFSAFF. CDR3 in DNA: TGTGCCAGCAGCTCCGACCGAGGTGGGTTTTCAGCTTTCTTT.

The V call is TRBV14, the J call TRBJ2-7; D gene unclear. Trimming removed 4 bases from V and 2 bases from J, with 12 bases in between. Germline V CDR1 and CDR2: SGHDN, FVKESK. This CDR3 spans 14 amino acids. The CDR3 DNA reads as TGTGCCAGCAGCCCCGCTTTCAAGCCCTACGAGCAGTACTTC. Translating gives CASSPAFKPYEQYF.

The chain joins TRBV19 to TRBJ1-2; 9 positions match TRBD1. Germline loops: CDR1 LNHDA, CDR2 SQIVND (reference sequence). V trimming: 3 bases; J trimming: 0 bases; junction bases outside the gene matches: 14. CDR3 length equals 19 residues. The CDR3: CASSIWITGGAPANYGYTF. DNA of the CDR3: TGTGCCAGTAGTATCTGGATAACAGGGGGCGCCCCCGCTAACTATGGCTACACCTTC.

The J gene is TRBJ1-2, the V gene TRBV19, with D unresolved. The germline V and J ends were trimmed by 8 bases and 0 bases, with 19 bases remaining between them. This CDR3 contains 16 residues. CDR1 and CDR2 (germline): LNHDA, SQIVND (reference sequence). Here the CDR3 reads CASREGRQPANYGYTF. In nucleotides, the CDR3 is TGTGCCAGTCGTGAAGGTAGGCAGCCCGCTAACTATGGCTACACCTTC.

This clone was observed once. The chain uses TRBV5-1 and TRBJ2-2, with 10 bases identical to TRBD1. This CDR3 comprises 14 residues. With V trimmed by 6 bases and J by 6 bases, 5 bases remained unmatched. Germline assignment: CDR1 SGHRS and CDR2 YFSETQ. CDR3 nucleotide sequence: TGCGCCAGCACCCGGGGACAGGGGTCCGGGGAGCTGTTTTTT. Protein sequence: CASTRGQGSGELFF.

This clone was counted a single time. The chain joins TRBV11-2 to TRBJ2-1, with 8 nucleotides matching TRBD1. In germline, CDR1 is SGHAT, CDR2 FQNNGV. The CDR3 sequence is 15 residues long. The J segment lost 7 bases and the V segment lost 1 base, leaving 6 bases of the junction unmatched. CDR3 in amino acids: CASSLVGQALNEQFF. The CDR3 DNA reads as TGTGCCAGCAGCTTAGTGGGACAGGCGCTAAATGAGCAGTTCTTC.

V is TRBV4-2 and J is TRBJ1-2; 7 nucleotides align to TRBD1. Germline V gene sequence: CDR1 LGHNA, CDR2 YNFKEQ. V was clipped by 1 base and J by 0 bases; unmatched bases: 2. This CDR3 region has 15 residues. In DNA, the CDR3 is TGTGCCAGCAGCCAAGTTACAGGGGCTAACTATGGCTACACCTTC. It is translated as CASSQVTGANYGYTF.

This chain links TRBV5-1 with TRBJ2-1; D is ambiguous. Germline CDR1 reads SGHRS; CDR2 reads YFSETQ. The length of the CDR3 is 11 residues. V was trimmed by 0 bases and J by 16 bases, leaving 11 bases between them. CDR3 loop: CASSLAGPTFF. DNA of the CDR3: TGCGCCAGCAGCTTGGCCGGTCCTACTTTCTTC.

The rearrangement uses TRBV6-4 and TRBJ1-6, with 7 bases fitting TRBD1. There are 14 residues in the CDR3. Germline V gene sequence: CDR1 MRHNA, CDR2 SNTAGT. Trimming took 6 bases from V and 8 from J; bases not matched to a gene: 7. The DNA for the CDR3 is TGTGCCAGCAGCCGCACAGGGGTGGATTCACCCCTCCACTTT. Translation: CASSRTGVDSPLHF.

The chain is built from TRBV5-1 and TRBJ2-7, with a possible D match to TRBD2 (6 bases). CDR1 is SGHRS and CDR2 is YFSETQ in the germline V gene. The CDR3 totals 14 residues. V lost 3 bases and J 6 bases, leaving 16 bases between the germline ends. The CDR3 DNA follows: TGCGCCAGCAGCTCGGTCGGGGGAATTGGCGAGCAGTACTTC. It translates to CASSSVGGIGEQYF.

This chain uses TRBV10-1 with TRBJ2-5; maybe TRBD2 (5 bases). The CDR3 runs 14 residues. Trimming removed 0 bases at V and 3 bases at J, with 8 bases between. Germline V CDR1 and CDR2: WNHNN, SYGVQD (reference sequence). The CDR3 nucleotides read TGCGCCAGCAGTGAGTCTTCGGGGAAAGAGACCCAGTACTTC. This translates into CASSESSGKETQYF.

This chain links TRBV5-6 with TRBJ1-1; TRBD1 might be the D (5 bases). The CDR3 extends over 15 amino acids. Trimming stripped 0 bases from V and 1 base from J, with 10 bases between. The germline V gene has CDR1 SGHDT and CDR2 YYEEEE. This CDR3 is CASSLGGVPNTEAFF. The DNA for the CDR3 is TGTGCCAGCAGCTTGGGGGGCGTACCGAACACTGAAGCTTTCTTT.

Worth noting for this clone: This CDR3 is also generated by other DNA sequences in the sample. V usage is TRBV9 and J usage is TRBJ1-2; D not certain. With 0 bases removed from V and 0 bases from J, the gap between germline ends came to 6 bases. CDR3 length equals 14 residues. CDR1 SGDLS and CDR2 YYNGEE come from the germline V gene. The CDR3 loop reads CASSVVAANYGYTF. CDR3 nucleotides: TGTGCCAGCAGCGTAGTGGCGGCTAACTATGGCTACACCTTC. Together with reference TRBV9 and TRBJ1-2, the CDR3 gives the full variable domain: DSGVTQTPKHLITATGQRVTLRCSPRSGDLSVYWYQQSLDQGLQFLIQYYNGEERAKGNILERFSAQQFPDLHSELNLSSLELGDSALYFCASSVVAANYGYTFGSGTRLTVV.

This clone has more than one count but fewer than ten. CDR3 sequence reads: CASSLLSGEAGELFF. CDR3 sequence (DNA): TGCGCCAGCAGCTTGCTTTCAGGGGAGGCCGGGGAGCTGTTTTTT. J is TRBJ2-2 and V is TRBV5-1; tentatively, D is TRBD1 or TRBD2 (6 bases each). The CDR3 runs to 15 residues. V dropped 1 base and J dropped 6 bases, with 13 bases sitting between them. CDR1 and CDR2 (germline): SGHRS, YFSETQ.

The chain uses TRBV30 and TRBJ1-5; 8 nucleotides match TRBD1. V trimming: 1 base; J trimming: 4 bases; junction bases outside the gene matches: 15. Germline V gene lookup returns CDR1 GTSNPN and CDR2 SVGIG (reference sequence). The CDR3 runs 18 residues. The CDR3 bases are TGTGCCTGGAGTGCAGGGGGCAGAAGAGTGGGCTTGAATCAGCCCCAGCATTTT. Translating it yields CAWSAGGRRVGLNQPQHF.

The chain recombines TRBV19 with TRBJ1-2, with a possible D match to TRBD1 (6 bases). The germline V gene encodes CDR1 LNHDA and CDR2 SQIVND (reference sequence). V lost 3 bases and J 3 bases, leaving 14 bases between the germline ends. The CDR3 consists of 15 residues. The CDR3: CASSMGISGDYGYTF. CDR3 nucleotides: TGTGCCAGTAGTATGGGGATATCAGGGGACTATGGCTACACCTTC.

This CDR3 is CASSVGVALNTEAFF. In DNA form, the CDR3 reads TGTGCCAGCAGCGTAGGGGTGGCTTTGAACACTGAAGCTTTCTTT. The chain carries TRBV9 and TRBJ1-1, with no clear D. V was shortened by 0 bases and J by 0 bases, with 9 bases between the two germline ends. Germline V gives CDR1 SGDLS, CDR2 YYNGEE. This CDR3 region has 15 residues.

Comments on this clone: The germline gene is not matched at one end of the junction; a read error may be the cause. The chain couples TRBV7-9 to TRBJ2-3; D is tentatively TRBD1 or TRBD2 (5 bases each). Germline assignment: CDR1 SEHNR and CDR2 FQNEAQ (reference sequence). The length of the CDR3 is 14 residues. CDR3 in DNA: TGTGCCAGCAGCTTAGCGAGGGGCACCGATACGCAGTATTTT. Amino acid sequence: CASSLARGTDTQYF.

The chain is built from TRBV9 and TRBJ1-1; 8 bases agree with TRBD1. V trimming: 4 bases; J trimming: 1 base; junction bases outside the gene matches: 3. This CDR3 is 14 amino acids long. Looked up from germline, CDR1 is SGDLS and CDR2 is YYNGEE. CDR3 loop: CASSYRGWNTEAFF. Written as DNA, the CDR3 is TGTGCCAGCAGCTACAGGGGGTGGAACACTGAAGCTTTCTTT.

V is TRBV5-1 and J is TRBJ1-1; unclear D gene. CDR3 length: 13 amino acids. Germline loops: CDR1 SGHRS, CDR2 YFSETQ. Trimming removed 4 bases from V and 8 bases from J, with 15 bases in between. The DNA for the CDR3 is TGCGCCAGCAGCCTTACCGGCGGTACAGAAGCTTTCTTT. This gives the protein CASSLTGGTEAFF.

The chain has TRBV7-9 and TRBJ2-7, with TRBD1 matching 11 bases. Germline CDR1 reads SEHNR; CDR2 reads FQNEAQ (reference sequence). The J segment lost 3 bases and the V segment lost 1 base, leaving 5 bases of the junction unmatched. The CDR3 contains 16 residues. CDR3 coding DNA: TGTGCCAGCAGCTTAGATTGGGACAGGGGGGTCTACGAGCAGTACTTC. This translates into CASSLDWDRGVYEQYF.